In its sample, the clone carrying this T cell receptor (beta chain) was seen a few times. MiXCR, applied by TCRdb to the reads, yields one record per CDR3 protein. The repertoire consists of roughly 180,000 distinct CDR3 sequences, with approximately 30% occurring once and the leading ten covering just over 30%. The data derive from a study of T cell repertoires in cytomegalovirus infection. Study-wide context: An indication of both CMV infection and matching HLA type came from public TCR beta signatures.

Germline-derived CDR1 and CDR2 are SGHNT and YENEEA. Unmatched junction bases numbered 4, after V lost 0 bases and J lost 6 bases. CDR3 length: 15 residues. The gene calls are TRBV11-3 and TRBJ2-1, with 8 positions matching TRBD2. What was sequenced was PBMCs. The source of this sequence is a human donor in good health (CMV status not recorded). Some clones in this sample may be carry-over from other donors' samples. Written as DNA, the CDR3 is TGTGCCAGCAGCTTAGATGGGACTAGGGCCAATGAGCAGTTCTTC. This encodes CASSLDGTRANEQFF.